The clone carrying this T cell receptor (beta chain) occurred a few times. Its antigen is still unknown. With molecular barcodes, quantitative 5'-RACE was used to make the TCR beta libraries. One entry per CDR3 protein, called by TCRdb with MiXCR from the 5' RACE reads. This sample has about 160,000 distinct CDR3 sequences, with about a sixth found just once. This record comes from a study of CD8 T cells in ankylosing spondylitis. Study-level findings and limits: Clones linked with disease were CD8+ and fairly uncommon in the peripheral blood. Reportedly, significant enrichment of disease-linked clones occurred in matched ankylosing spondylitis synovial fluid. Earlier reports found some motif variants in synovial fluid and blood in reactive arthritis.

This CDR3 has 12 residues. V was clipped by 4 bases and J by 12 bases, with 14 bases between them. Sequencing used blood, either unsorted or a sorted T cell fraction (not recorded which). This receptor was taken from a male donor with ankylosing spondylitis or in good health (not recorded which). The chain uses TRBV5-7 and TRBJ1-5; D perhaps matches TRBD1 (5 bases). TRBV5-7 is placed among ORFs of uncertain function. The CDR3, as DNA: TGTGCCAGCAGCCTCGAGACAGAGAGCCAGCATTTT. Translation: CASSLETESQHF.